This TCR beta chain was documented in a study of neoadjuvant anti-PD-1 for oral cavity cancer. Findings and limits, study-wide: Non-responders to neoadjuvant nivolumab had significantly more clonal PBMC T cells than responders.

This clone appeared a few times. Its antigen is unknown. The CDR3 has 15 residues. Germline V CDR1 and CDR2: SGHRS, YFSETQ. V was shortened by 0 bases and J by 7 bases, with 14 bases between the two germline ends. Most PBMC samples had approximately 480 ng input DNA in six replicates. Using immunoSEQ multiplex PCR, the repertoire was profiled, and TCRdb retains in-frame clones only, with some absent. The sample has around 81,000 clones; under 85% are singletons. The chain is built from TRBV5-1 and TRBJ2-1, with D perhaps matching TRBD1 (6 bases). This receptor was taken from a person aged 35 to 85 with oral cavity squamous cell carcinoma. Here the sequenced sample was PBMCs, taken before nivolumab (anti-PD-1) treatment. CDR3 in amino acids: CASSLGGSRGNEQFF. CDR3 bases: TGCGCCAGCAGCTTGGGAGGCAGCAGGGGAAATGAGCAGTTCTTC.